A single sample is the source of the 10 T cell receptor beta chains below, sequenced in a study of blood T cell repertoires in COVID-19. Sequencing was performed with immunoSEQ multiplex PCR; in TCRdb, only in-frame clones are kept and a portion is missing. Of approximately 75,000 clones listed, about 74% were seen once; the top ten hold 2.5% to 3%. Sequenced: peripheral blood. These receptors all come from a human donor with acute or convalescent COVID-19. The donor label of this sample is uncertain.

This chain connects TRBV7-6 to TRBJ2-7; 8 positions match TRBD1. With V trimmed by 2 bases and J by 1 base, 10 bases remained unmatched. CDR1 is SGHVS and CDR2 is FNYEAQ in the germline V gene. CDR3 length: 17 amino acids. The CDR3 DNA is TGTGCCAGCAGCTTAAAGGTCCCCACAGGGGGTTCCTACGAGCAGTACTTC. Protein: CASSLKVPTGGSYEQYF.

V and J are TRBV9 and TRBJ2-3, with TRBD2 matching 8 bases. The CDR3 runs to 16 residues. From germline, CDR1 is SGDLS and CDR2 YYNGEE. Trimming cost V 4 bases and J 8 bases; bases outside gene matches: 15. The CDR3 here is CASSRSGGPSGGTQYF. CDR3 nucleotide sequence: TGTGCCAGCAGCCGAAGCGGGGGACCGTCGGGCGGTACGCAGTATTTT.

This chain links TRBV27 with TRBJ2-5; D is unclear. CDR1 MNHEY and CDR2 SMNVEV come from the germline V gene (reference sequence). This CDR3 region has 13 residues. V was cut by 6 bases and J by 0 bases, with 8 bases left in between. The CDR3 coding sequence is TGTGCCAGCAGCCCAAACTACCAAGAGACCCAGTACTTC. It translates to CASSPNYQETQYF.

This clone has more than one count but fewer than ten. The chain recombines TRBV2 with TRBJ1-6; 7 bases map to TRBD1. V was pared by 6 bases and J by 6 bases, with 5 bases of the junction left unmatched. The CDR3 length is 14 residues. Germline V CDR1 and CDR2: SNHLY, FYNNEI. CDR3 coding DNA: TGTGCCAGCAGGGGGGACAGCCCTAATTCACCCCTCCACTTT. Translating gives CASRGDSPNSPLHF.

The rearrangement uses TRBV6-2 or TRBV6-3 and TRBJ1-1; no clear D gene. CDR1 MNHEY and CDR2 SVGEGT come from the germline V gene. This CDR3 region has 14 residues. Trimming shortened V by 6 bases and J by 0 bases, and 11 bases separated the two germline ends. CDR3 nucleotides: TGTGCCAGCAGCCAACAGTTCATGAACACTGAAGCTTTCTTT. Its protein is CASSQQFMNTEAFF.

The V and J genes are TRBV19 and TRBJ2-3, with 11 bases identical to TRBD2. Trimming took 11 bases from V and 3 from J; bases not matched to a gene: 4. This CDR3 region has 13 residues. CDR1 is LNHDA and CDR2 is SQIVND in the germline V gene (reference sequence). The CDR3 DNA follows: TGTGCCGTAGCGGGGGGGAGAACAGATACGCAGTATTTT. Protein product: CAVAGGRTDTQYF. The variable domain in full, with the rest retrieved from reference TRBV19 and TRBJ2-3, is DGGITQSPKYLFRKEGQNVTLSCEQNLNHDAMYWYRQDPGQGLRLIYYSQIVNDFQKGDIAEGYSVSREKKESFPLTVTSAQKNPTAFYLCAVAGGRTDTQYFGPGTRLTVL.

This clone was detected only a few times. The rearrangement links TRBV12-3 or TRBV12-4 to TRBJ1-4, with a possible D match to TRBD1 (5 bases). Trimming left V 6 bases short and J 7 bases short, with 12 bases between. The CDR3 sequence is 13 residues long. The CDR3 nucleotides read TGTGCCAGCAGCCTGGCGGGGACTGAAAAACTGTTTTTT. Encoded protein: CASSLAGTEKLFF.

The rearrangement joins TRBV19 to TRBJ1-6, with TRBD1 matching 8 bases. This CDR3 is 16 amino acids long. Germline assignment: CDR1 LNHDA and CDR2 SQIVND (reference sequence). J gave up 7 bases and V 7 bases, and 12 bases lay outside the gene matches. CDR3 sequence: CASTTARQGKNSPLHF. CDR3 nucleotides: TGTGCCAGTACTACGGCCCGACAGGGGAAAAATTCACCCCTCCACTTT.

This clone was detected only once. The rearrangement uses TRBV5-1 and TRBJ1-2; 8 bases are a match to TRBD1. V lost 4 bases, J lost 8 bases, and 4 bases stayed unmatched. The CDR3 is made up of 12 amino acids. From germline, CDR1 is SGHRS and CDR2 YFSETQ. CDR3 loop: CASSRDRLGYTF. As DNA, the CDR3 is TGCGCCAGCAGCCGGGACAGGTTGGGCTACACCTTC.

The chain has TRBV28 and TRBJ2-7; D possibly corresponds to TRBD1 (6 bases). This CDR3 region has 15 residues. V lost 3 bases, J lost 3 bases, and 15 bases lay in between. Germline V gives CDR1 MDHEN, CDR2 SYDVKM. CDR3 bases: TGTGCCAGCAGTTTCCGGGACACCGGTCTCTACGAGCAGTACTTC. Its protein product is CASSFRDTGLYEQYF.